These T cell receptor beta chains were read from a single sample in a study of neurological immune-mediated disorders. MiXCR, run by TCRdb on the 5' RACE reads, gives a single entry per CDR3 protein. The table has about 41,000 distinct CDR3 sequences, roughly 15% seen once. Sequenced sample: CD4+ T cells from blood. These receptors all stem from a woman aged 55-70 years with HTLV-1-associated myelopathy (HAM/TSP). Both conserved end residues are part of each CDR3. Fields, in order: J gene, V gene, clone size, D gene, CDR3 protein, CDR3 DNA. The D gene is left open where the match is weak. Where a row states a size, it is once, few, many or the class of an expanded clone; other rows omit it.

TRBJ2-5	TRBV5-1	many	.	CASSRDQQETQYF	TGCGCCAGCAGTCGGGACCAACAAGAGACCCAGTACTTC
TRBJ1-5	TRBV20-1	many	.	CSARRGLNQPQHF	TGCAGTGCTCGTCGGGGGTTAAATCAGCCCCAGCATTTT
TRBJ2-1	TRBV7-2	many	.	CARVRGGTYNEQFF	TGTGCCAGAGTCCGGGGCGGTACCTACAATGAGCAGTTCTTC
TRBJ2-1	TRBV15	many	TRBD2	CATSRRGGRYNEQFF	TGTGCCACCAGCAGACGGGGGGGCAGATACAATGAGCAGTTCTTC
TRBJ1-2	TRBV6-5	many	.	CASSLGSSYGYTF	TGTGCCAGCAGTTTGGGGTCGAGCTATGGCTACACCTTC
TRBJ2-1	TRBV5-1	many	TRBD2	CASSWSGGALNEQFF	TGCGCCAGCAGCTGGAGCGGGGGGGCCTTGAATGAGCAGTTCTTC
TRBJ1-1	TRBV7-2	many	.	CASGRAGQNTEAFF	TGTGCCAGCGGGAGGGCAGGGCAGAACACTGAAGCTTTCTTT
TRBJ1-6	TRBV5-1	many	TRBD1	CASSLTDRGNSPLHF	TGCGCCAGCAGCCTGACGGACAGGGGTAATTCACCCCTCCACTTT
TRBJ2-3	TRBV7-8	many	.	CASSPPRADTQYF	TGTGCCAGCAGCCCCCCCCGGGCGGATACGCAGTATTTT
TRBJ2-3	TRBV2	many	.	CASSEDLGDTQYF	TGTGCCAGCAGTGAAGATTTGGGGGATACGCAGTATTTT
TRBJ2-1	TRBV10-2	medium-sized	.	CAAGSYNEQFF	TGCGCCGCCGGTAGCTACAATGAGCAGTTCTTC
TRBJ2-3	TRBV4-1	many	TRBD2	CASSQKRTSGGFTDTQYF	TGCGCCAGCAGCCAAAAGCGGACTAGCGGGGGGTTCACAGATACGCAGTATTTT
TRBJ2-5	TRBV5-5	many	TRBD2	CASSFFPGLAVQETQYF	TGTGCCAGCAGCTTTTTCCCGGGACTAGCGGTTCAAGAGACCCAGTACTTC
TRBJ2-1	TRBV5-5	many	TRBD2	CASSLESSGGYNEQFF	TGTGCCAGCAGCTTGGAGTCTAGCGGGGGCTACAATGAGCAGTTCTTC
TRBJ2-1	TRBV20-1	many	.	CSASWRGRHNEQFF	TGCAGTGCTTCCTGGAGGGGGCGGCACAATGAGCAGTTCTTC
TRBJ2-3	TRBV20-1	many	.	CSANDRRASTDTQYF	TGCAGTGCTAACGACCGACGTGCTAGCACAGATACGCAGTATTTT
TRBJ2-7	TRBV12-3/TRBV12-4	many	TRBD1	CASSPRAGGINEQYF	TGTGCCAGCAGTCCCCGCGCAGGGGGCATAAACGAGCAGTACTTC
TRBJ1-3	TRBV18	many	TRBD1	CASSTGIQGGKNSGNTIYF	TGTGCCAGCTCAACCGGGATCCAGGGGGGGAAAAACTCTGGAAACACCATATATTTT
TRBJ2-3	TRBV18	.	.	CASSPPVEQLYFTDTQYF	TGTGCCAGCTCACCACCGGTGGAACAGTTGTACTTCACAGATACGCAGTATTTT
TRBJ2-3	TRBV3-1	many	TRBD2	CASSQRGGDTQYF	TGTGCCAGCAGCCAACGGGGGGGCGATACGCAGTATTTT
TRBJ2-5	TRBV20-1	.	TRBD1	CSAVGQAQETQYF	TGCAGTGCCGTGGGACAGGCCCAAGAGACCCAGTACTTC
TRBJ2-1	TRBV20-1	many	.	CSAPQKPDPYNEQFF	TGCAGTGCCCCTCAGAAACCCGACCCCTACAATGAGCAGTTCTTC
TRBJ2-3	TRBV20-1	many	.	CSARDGVRGVDTQYF	TGCAGTGCTAGAGATGGGGTCAGGGGAGTAGATACGCAGTATTTT
TRBJ2-6	TRBV11-2	many	.	CASSFLRGSGANVLTF	TGTGCCAGCAGCTTTCTCAGGGGCTCTGGGGCCAACGTCCTGACTTTC
TRBJ1-2	TRBV30	many	TRBD1	CAWSQGAFYGYTF	TGTGCCTGGAGTCAGGGGGCTTTCTATGGCTACACCTTC
TRBJ2-7	TRBV20-1	.	TRBD1	CSARDRDRPSYEQYF	TGCAGTGCTAGAGACCGGGACAGGCCATCCTACGAGCAGTACTTC
TRBJ2-1	TRBV5-1	many	TRBD1	CASSLGTGVYNEQFF	TGCGCCAGCAGCCTCGGGACAGGGGTATACAATGAGCAGTTCTTC
TRBJ2-3	TRBV10-3	many	.	CAISRDTDTQYF	TGTGCCATCAGTAGAGACACAGATACGCAGTATTTT
TRBJ2-1	TRBV5-1	.	.	CASSFYICSAPPTGGNEQFF	.
TRBJ2-3	TRBV3-1	many	.	CASAAVDTQYF	TGTGCCAGCGCGGCAGTGGATACGCAGTATTTT
TRBJ2-7	TRBV4-1	many	TRBD1	CASSPGQGISREQYF	TGCGCCAGCAGCCCGGGACAGGGAATCTCTCGTGAGCAGTACTTC
TRBJ2-1	TRBV20-1	many	TRBD1	CSATLQGQAYNEQFF	TGCAGTGCTACCCTGCAGGGACAGGCCTACAATGAGCAGTTCTTC
TRBJ2-7	TRBV21-1	many	.	CASSKPTPSSPEQYF	TGTGCCAGCAGCAAACCAACCCCGTCGTCCCCTGAGCAGTACTTC
TRBJ2-2	TRBV20-1	many	TRBD1	CSAHSRTGGTGELFF	TGCAGTGCCCATTCTCGGACAGGGGGCACCGGGGAGCTGTTTTTT
TRBJ2-1	TRBV7-6	many	.	CASSLDQVGSATYNEQFF	TGTGCCAGCAGCTTAGATCAGGTCGGGTCGGCAACCTACAATGAGCAGTTCTTC
TRBJ1-2	TRBV5-1	many	TRBD1	CASSIGQGGPNYGYTF	TGCGCCAGCAGCATCGGACAGGGAGGACCTAACTATGGCTACACCTTC
TRBJ2-2	TRBV3-1	many	TRBD2	CASSPLAVTNTGELFF	TGTGCCAGCAGCCCCCTAGCGGTAACGAACACCGGGGAGCTGTTTTTT
TRBJ2-1	TRBV7-8	many	TRBD1	CASSLDRANEQFF	TGTGCCAGCAGCCTCGACAGGGCCAATGAGCAGTTCTTC
TRBJ1-4	TRBV20-1	many	TRBD1	CSARLPQGAGEKLFF	TGCAGTGCTAGACTGCCTCAGGGGGCAGGAGAAAAACTGTTTTTT
TRBJ2-7	TRBV7-8	many	.	CASSLVPGDSYEQYF	TGTGCCAGCAGCTTAGTTCCAGGGGACTCCTACGAGCAGTACTTC
TRBJ2-7	TRBV7-2	many	TRBD2	CASSLGGSGGPEQYF	TGTGCCAGCAGCTTAGGGGGTAGCGGGGGCCCCGAGCAGTACTTC